This T cell receptor (beta chain) was observed in a study of blood T cell repertoires in COVID-19. About the study: Both acute and convalescent COVID-19 samples were obtained from the United States, Italy and Spain.

As handled by the study authors: The authors estimated nucleated cell counts from reference gene primer amplification. Measured with immunoSEQ multiplex PCR; TCRdb has only the in-frame clones, and not every one. From that table come the V and J calls and clone size; the DNA was used to work out D and trimming. The sample has about 99,000 clones; about four fifths are singletons. This clone was seen once. The sequenced sample consisted of peripheral blood. The TCR originated in a man aged 55 to 70 with acute or convalescent COVID-19.

This CDR3 is CASSLRGLNTQYF. CDR3 in DNA: TGTGCCAGCAGTTTACGAGGACTCAATACGCAGTATTTT. This chain links TRBV6-2 or TRBV6-3 with TRBJ2-3; tentative D call: TRBD2 (5 bases). The CDR3 loop spans 13 amino acids. V was clipped by 4 bases and J by 7 bases, with 12 bases between them. Looked up from germline, CDR1 is MNHEY and CDR2 is SVGEGT.